The 32 T cell receptor beta chains below were found in one sample sequenced in a study of blood T cell repertoires in COVID-19 (dated by TCRdb to the early 2020s). Libraries were built with the immunoSEQ multiplex PCR assay. Sourced from immuneACCESS, this table was stored by TCRdb with only in-frame sequences that have V and J called. A share of the clones is absent; for the studies checked, an unresolved V gene accounts for under half, and the remainder has no known explanation. This sample gives tens of thousands of clones in total; roughly 86% of them show up just once. The ten largest clones capture 19% of the sample. The sample consisted of peripheral blood. The receptor set was obtained from a man aged 50-60 years in a cohort sampled during active COVID-19.

This clone was seen a single time. This chain joins TRBV12-3 or TRBV12-4 and TRBJ1-2; unclear D gene. Trimming removed 7 bases at V and 8 bases at J, with 14 bases between. The CDR3 consists of 12 residues. Here the CDR3 DNA reads TGTGCCAGCACTCCGGGAGCAGCGGGCTACACCTTC. Translation gives CASTPGAAGYTF.

The CDR3 is CASSIVRGQGTAYEQYV. The CDR3 coding sequence is TGTGCCAGTAGTATAGTTAGGGGACAGGGGACCGCCTACGAGCAGTACGTC. The rearrangement links TRBV19 to TRBJ2-7; 10 bases are a match to TRBD1. CDR1 and CDR2 from the germline V gene are LNHDA and SQIVND (reference sequence). The V gene end was trimmed by 1 base and the J gene end by 2 bases; junction bases not matched to a gene: 8. This CDR3 has 17 amino acids.

The V call is TRBV11-3, the J call TRBJ1-2; D is uncertain. CDR1 SGHNT and CDR2 YENEEA come from the germline V gene. V was trimmed by 6 bases and J by 8 bases, leaving 13 bases between them. The CDR3 has 12 residues. CDR3 nucleotide sequence: TGTGCCAGCAGTCTCGAGGCCGGGGGCTACACCTTC. This sequence encodes CASSLEAGGYTF. The whole variable domain, filled in from reference TRBV11-3 and TRBJ1-2, reads EAGVVQSPRYKIIEKKQPVAFWCNPISGHNTLYWYLQNLGQGPELLIRYENEEAVDDSQLPKDRFSAERLKGVDSTLKIQPAELGDSAVYLCASSLEAGGYTFGSGTRLTVV.

This clone was seen at least ten times. CDR3 region: CASSAGREFSFDTEAFF. The DNA of the CDR3 is TGTGCCAGTAGTGCTGGGCGGGAGTTTAGTTTCGACACTGAAGCTTTCTTT. J is TRBJ1-1 and V is TRBV19; no clear D gene. Trimming cost V 5 bases and J 3 bases, with 22 bases left between them. CDR1 is LNHDA and CDR2 is SQIVND in the germline V gene (reference sequence). This CDR3 has 17 residues.

The chain joins TRBV4-3 to TRBJ1-2, with D possibly TRBD1 on 6 matching bases. The V gene's germline CDR1 is LGHNA and CDR2 YSLEER. V lost 3 bases to trimming and J lost 0 bases, with 14 bases between them. The CDR3 totals 16 residues. The CDR3 protein is CASSHGDEGANYGYTF. CDR3 in DNA: TGCGCCAGCAGCCACGGGGATGAGGGGGCTAACTATGGCTACACCTTC.

The genes are TRBV3-1 (or the pseudogene TRBV3-2) and TRBJ2-7, with TRBD2 identical over 7 bases. V dropped 4 bases and J dropped 3; count of bases not matched to a gene: 6. The germline CDR1 and CDR2 sequences are LGHDT and YNNKEL (reference sequence). This CDR3 region has 14 residues. The CDR3: CASSPGLGDYEQYV. The CDR3 DNA reads as TGTGCCAGCAGCCCAGGACTAGGGGACTACGAGCAGTACGTC.

J is TRBJ2-2 and V is TRBV6-5; 12 bases are shared with TRBD2. Looked up from germline, CDR1 is MNHEY and CDR2 is SVGAGI. The ends lost 4 bases at V and 4 bases at J; junction bases unmatched: 4. The CDR3 covers 16 residues. The CDR3 loop is CASSSRLAGVTGELFF. In nucleotides, the CDR3 is TGTGCCAGCAGTTCCCGACTAGCGGGAGTCACCGGGGAGCTGTTTTTT.

This chain uses TRBV12-5 with TRBJ2-7; D unresolved. Trimming removed 3 bases at V and 3 bases at J, with 3 bases between. CDR1 is LGHNT and CDR2 is FRNRAP in the germline V gene. This CDR3 is built from 11 residues. The CDR3 here is CASGFRYEQYF. As DNA, the CDR3 is TGTGCTAGTGGTTTCCGCTACGAGCAGTACTTC.

This clone was detected a few times. The rearrangement uses TRBV30 and TRBJ1-5; tentatively, D is TRBD1 (6 bases). The CDR3 is made up of 13 amino acids. Trimming pared 5 bases from V and 1 base from J, leaving 9 bases between. Germline values: CDR1 GTSNPN, CDR2 SVGIG (reference sequence). The CDR3 loop is CAWSGVSNQPQHF. The CDR3, as DNA: TGTGCCTGGTCAGGGGTGAGCAATCAGCCCCAGCATTTT.

The CDR3 DNA is TGTGCCAGCAGGACAGGGATTGAGCAGTTCTTC. Its translation: CASRTGIEQFF. The V gene is TRBV2, the J gene TRBJ2-1; 7 bases line up with TRBD1. CDR1 is SNHLY, CDR2 FYNNEI, per germline. V lost 6 bases to trimming and J lost 9 bases; unmatched junction nucleotides: 2. CDR3 size: 11 residues. Full variable domain (missing parts from reference TRBV2 and TRBJ2-1): EPEVTQTPSHQVTQMGQEVILRCVPISNHLYFYWYRQILGQKVEFLVSFYNNEISEKSEIFDDQFSVERPDGSNFTLKIRSTKLEDSAMYFCASRTGIEQFFGPGTRLTVL.

This sequence joins TRBV9 and TRBJ2-1; 8 bases map to TRBD2. The germline V gene has CDR1 SGDLS and CDR2 YYNGEE. J gave up 0 bases and V 4 bases, and 9 bases lay outside the gene matches. This CDR3 is 17 amino acids long. This chain's CDR3 is CASSPPGGALSYNEQFF. The CDR3 region has the DNA TGTGCCAGCAGCCCCCCGGGAGGGGCCCTCTCCTACAATGAGCAGTTCTTC.

The V and J genes are TRBV20-1 and TRBJ1-5; TRBD1 aligns across 9 bases. Per germline, CDR1 DFQATT and CDR2 SNEGSKA (reference sequence). CDR3 size: 15 residues. Trimming at V came to 3 bases and at J to 6 bases, leaving 9 bases not matched to a gene. The CDR3: CSASPTGGETQPQHF. As DNA, the CDR3 is TGCAGTGCTAGTCCCACAGGGGGCGAAACTCAGCCCCAGCATTTT.

The chain is built from TRBV21-1 and TRBJ1-5; the table calls TRBD1, which could not be checked here. TRBV21-1 is a recognized pseudogene. The CDR3 sequence is 16 residues long. The CDR3 here is CASSLRRTASNQPQHF. DNA for the CDR3: TGTGCCAGCAGCCTTCGCCGGACAGCTAGCAATCAGCCCCAGCATTTT.

This CDR3 is CASSRGTSGGATYEQYF. DNA of the CDR3: TGCGCCAGCAGCCGAGGGACTAGCGGGGGGGCCACCTACGAGCAGTACTTC. This chain connects TRBV4-3 to TRBJ2-7; 16 nucleotides line up with TRBD2. J was trimmed by 2 bases and V by 4 bases; bases with no gene match: 5. The CDR3 consists of 17 residues. Germline assignment: CDR1 LGHNA and CDR2 YSLEER.

The J gene is TRBJ1-2, the V gene TRBV12-3 or TRBV12-4, with D maybe TRBD1 (5 bases). CDR3 size: 13 residues. V shed 5 bases and J shed 4 bases, with 11 bases lying between them. The chain's CDR3 is CASSPRGSYGYTF. For the CDR3, the DNA is TGTGCCAGCAGTCCCCGGGGGAGCTATGGCTACACCTTC.

The chain is built from TRBV6-5 and TRBJ2-5; the match to TRBD1 covers 7 bases. Trimming at V came to 5 bases and at J to 4 bases, leaving 10 bases not matched to a gene. This CDR3 comprises 15 residues. Germline CDR1 and CDR2: MNHEY and SVGAGI. The CDR3 spells CASSKLQGSGETQYF. The CDR3 DNA follows: TGTGCCAGCAGTAAACTACAGGGGTCGGGAGAGACCCAGTACTTC.

The CDR3 here is CASSFSEGNQPQHF. The CDR3 nucleotides are TGTGCCAGCAGCTTCAGTGAGGGCAATCAGCCCCAGCATTTT. The V gene is TRBV7-9, the J gene TRBJ1-5; D is unresolved. With 3 bases removed from V and 2 bases from J, the gap between germline ends came to 8 bases. CDR3 length: 14 residues. Germline CDR1 SEHNR, CDR2 FQNEAQ (reference sequence). The variable domain in full, with the rest retrieved from reference TRBV7-9 and TRBJ1-5, is DTGVSQNPRHKITKRGQNVTFRCDPISEHNRLYWYRQTLGQGPEFLTYFQNEAQLEKSRLLSDRFSAERPKGSFSTLEIQRTEQGDSAMYLCASSFSEGNQPQHFGDGTRLSIL.

The chain links TRBV11-3 to TRBJ2-1; a weak D match, TRBD2 (5 bases). The CDR3 contains 13 residues. Germline lookup yields CDR1 SGHNT and CDR2 YENEEA. V was shortened by 1 base and J by 7 bases, with 8 bases between the two germline ends. The CDR3 sequence is CASSLVGGNEQFF. DNA of the CDR3: TGTGCCAGCAGCTTAGTAGGCGGGAATGAGCAGTTCTTC.

V usage is TRBV5-4 and J usage is TRBJ2-3, with TRBD2 matching over 10 bases. Trimming cost V 0 bases and J 5 bases; bases outside gene matches: 9. The CDR3 spans 17 residues. Germline CDR1 is SGHNT and CDR2 is YYREEE (reference sequence). CDR3 amino acids: CASSLAGRAGGGDTQYF. The CDR3 DNA sequence: TGTGCCAGCAGCTTGGCCGGACGAGCGGGAGGGGGAGATACGCAGTATTTT.

This rearrangement joins TRBV5-5 to TRBJ2-3, with D possibly TRBD1 on 5 matching bases. V was clipped by 1 base and J by 2 bases, with 14 bases between them. Germline CDR1 reads SGHKS; CDR2 reads YYEKEE (reference sequence). CDR3 length: 16 residues. The CDR3 loop reads CASSLSVRAPTDTQYF. In nucleotides, the CDR3 is TGTGCCAGCAGCTTGAGTGTCAGGGCCCCCACAGATACGCAGTATTTT.

The rearrangement uses TRBV13 and TRBJ2-7; 7 nucleotides agree with TRBD1. The V segment lost 3 bases and the J segment 3 bases; nucleotides outside the gene matches: 11. The length of the CDR3 is 16 residues. Per germline, CDR1 PRHDT and CDR2 FYEKMQ (reference sequence). The DNA for the CDR3 is TGTGCCAGCAGCTTCACAGGGGTTGGAGCGTTCTACGAGCAGTACTTC. It yields the protein CASSFTGVGAFYEQYF.

The chain links TRBV5-4 to TRBJ1-1; 9 bases are a match to TRBD1. The CDR3 is made up of 16 amino acids. J was trimmed by 1 base and V by 4 bases; bases with no gene match: 8. CDR1 is SGHNT, CDR2 YYREEE, per germline (reference sequence). The CDR3 loop reads CASSLWTGATNTEAFF. The DNA for the CDR3 is TGTGCCAGCAGCCTCTGGACAGGGGCGACGAACACTGAAGCTTTCTTT.

The chain links TRBV9 to TRBJ1-4; TRBD1 agrees at 10 bases. This CDR3 has 16 residues. In germline, CDR1 is SGDLS, CDR2 YYNGEE. The J segment lost 4 bases and the V segment lost 0 bases, leaving 3 bases of the junction unmatched. The CDR3 is CASSVGTGGSNEKLFF. The CDR3, as DNA: TGTGCCAGCAGCGTAGGGACAGGGGGAAGTAATGAAAAACTGTTTTTT.

The chain employs TRBV13 and TRBJ2-2, with 9 bases aligning to TRBD2. Unmatched junction bases numbered 6, after V lost 3 bases and J lost 7 bases. Per germline, CDR1 PRHDT and CDR2 FYEKMQ (reference sequence). There are 15 residues in the CDR3. The DNA for the CDR3 is TGTGCCAGCAGCTTCAAAGCGGGAGGAGGCGGGGAGCTGTTTTTT. It yields the protein CASSFKAGGGGELFF.

The rearrangement uses TRBV9 and TRBJ2-3; 7 positions match TRBD2. Germline CDR1 and CDR2: SGDLS and YYNGEE. The V segment lost 4 bases and the J segment 4 bases; nucleotides outside the gene matches: 9. The CDR3 is 15 residues long. The CDR3 DNA is TGTGCCAGCAGCCCCAGCGGGGTTAGCGCAGATACGCAGTATTTT. It encodes CASSPSGVSADTQYF.

This sequence joins TRBV11-3 and TRBJ1-2; D may be TRBD1 (6 bases). The germline V gene has CDR1 SGHNT and CDR2 YENEEA. The V end was cut by 1 base, the J end by 4 bases, with 13 bases between. The CDR3 sequence is 15 residues long. The chain's CDR3 is CASSLGAQTGYGYTF. The DNA for the CDR3 is TGTGCCAGCAGCTTAGGGGCACAGACAGGCTATGGCTACACCTTC.

The rearrangement uses TRBV30 and TRBJ2-7; no clear D. The CDR3 covers 13 residues. CDR1 and CDR2 (germline): GTSNPN, SVGIG (reference sequence). Trimming pared 6 bases from V and 2 bases from J, leaving 14 bases between. This CDR3 is CACAPTAPYEQYF. CDR3 in DNA: TGTGCCTGTGCCCCCACTGCCCCCTACGAGCAGTACTTC.

V usage is TRBV7-6 and J usage is TRBJ2-5; D might be TRBD2 (5 bases). CDR1 is SGHVS, CDR2 FNYEAQ, per germline. There are 15 residues in the CDR3. Trimming took 5 bases from V and 5 from J, leaving 18 bases between them. The CDR3 here is CASSPRLTRGETQYF. CDR3 coding DNA: TGTGCCAGCAGCCCAAGGTTGACCCGCGGGGAGACCCAGTACTTC.

CDR3 protein: CASSLRGWDEQFF. The CDR3, as DNA: TGTGCCAGCAGTTTAAGGGGGTGGGATGAGCAGTTCTTC. The gene calls are TRBV27 and TRBJ2-1; TRBD1 is a possible D gene (6 bases). Germline V gives CDR1 MNHEY, CDR2 SMNVEV (reference sequence). V shed 2 bases and J shed 8 bases, with 10 bases lying between them. The CDR3 covers 13 residues.

This chain links TRBV13 with TRBJ1-2; TRBD1 aligns across 12 bases. Trimming cost V 0 bases and J 3 bases; bases outside gene matches: 11. Germline CDR1 reads PRHDT; CDR2 reads FYEKMQ (reference sequence). This CDR3 is 19 amino acids long. The chain's CDR3 is CASSLGDWGQGAPHYGYTF. The CDR3 DNA reads TGTGCCAGCAGCTTAGGTGATTGGGGACAGGGGGCCCCTCACTATGGCTACACCTTC.

This rearrangement joins TRBV5-4 to TRBJ2-3; 8 bases agree with TRBD2. The CDR3 runs 14 residues. Germline V lookup: CDR1 SGHNT, CDR2 YYREEE (reference sequence). J was trimmed by 3 bases and V by 6 bases; bases with no gene match: 6. The CDR3, as DNA: TGTGCCAGCAACCAACGGGGGGGTACAGATACGCAGTATTTT. Residues: CASNQRGGTDTQYF.

The chain recombines TRBV3-1 (or the pseudogene TRBV3-2) with TRBJ2-2; 12 bases map to TRBD1. V gave up 8 bases and J gave up 6 bases; unmatched junction bases: 28. The CDR3 totals 22 residues. Looked up from germline, CDR1 is LGHDT and CDR2 is YNNKEL (reference sequence). The CDR3 protein is CASDRDRGLSGSPRRLAGELFF. CDR3 nucleotide sequence: TGTGCCAGCGACCGGGACAGGGGGCTAAGCGGGAGTCCCCGCCGGTTAGCCGGGGAGCTGTTTTTT.